The 23 T cell receptor beta chains given below trace back to one sample, sequenced in a study of shared clonotypes between healthy human individuals. Data came from immunoSEQ multiplex PCR; TCRdb stores just in-frame clones and leaves some out. The top ten clones hold more than 0.1% of a sample with more than 2 million clones, 85% to 95% of them seen once. The sample taken for sequencing was naive CD4+ T cells sorted from blood. Described subset: CD45RA+ positively selected. The receptor source for this set is a man aged 18 to 35 in good health.

This chain connects TRBV7-9 to TRBJ2-7, with 7 bases that match TRBD2. The CDR3 totals 13 residues. Germline values: CDR1 SEHNR, CDR2 FQNEAQ (reference sequence). Trimming at V came to 1 base and at J to 12 bases, leaving 9 bases not matched to a gene. The CDR3 DNA follows: TGTGCCAGCAGCTTAGGGAAGAGCGGGAAGGTGTACTTC. Translated: CASSLGKSGKVYF.

Comments on this clone: One end of the junction fails to match germline, which may point to a read error. The chain employs TRBV7-7 and TRBJ2-3, with D possibly TRBD2 on 5 matching bases. Germline loops: CDR1 SSHAT, CDR2 FNYEAQ (reference sequence). This CDR3 is 15 amino acids long. The CDR3 region is CASSSSGSETDTQYF. The CDR3 DNA is TGTGCTAGCAGCTCCAGCGGTTCGGAAACAGATACGCAGTATTTT.

This rearrangement joins TRBV5-1 to TRBJ2-3; D is unresolved. CDR3 length: 13 amino acids. Trimming left V 1 base short and J 2 bases short, with 5 bases between. The germline V gene has CDR1 SGHRS and CDR2 YFSETQ. CDR3 loop: CASSLSPTDTQYF. CDR3 DNA sequence: TGCGCCAGCAGCTTGAGCCCCACAGATACGCAGTATTTT.

The V and J genes are TRBV4-1 and TRBJ2-5; TRBD2 aligns across 7 bases. The CDR3 runs to 17 residues. From germline, CDR1 is MGHRA and CDR2 YSYEKL. V was pared by 0 bases and J by 5 bases, with 12 bases of the junction left unmatched. CDR3 coding DNA: TGCGCCAGCAGCCAAGATCCCCAGGCCCTCGGGGGGGAGACCCAGTACTTC. It translates to CASSQDPQALGGETQYF.

This clone was recorded only once. This chain joins TRBV11-2 and TRBJ1-2; perhaps TRBD1 as D (5 bases). This CDR3 contains 12 residues. V was cut by 4 bases and J by 12 bases, with 15 bases left in between. From germline, CDR1 is SGHAT and CDR2 FQNNGV. The CDR3 nucleotides read TGTGCCAGCAGCTCCGGGACCTCCGTTCACACCTTC. Residues: CASSSGTSVHTF.

In the case of this clone: The same CDR3 arises from other DNA sequences in this sample as well. This chain uses TRBV7-3 with TRBJ2-7; D possibly corresponds to TRBD2 (5 bases). The CDR3 has 14 amino acids. From germline, CDR1 is SGHTA and CDR2 FQGTGA. The germline V and J ends were trimmed by 5 bases and 3 bases, with 14 bases remaining between them. The CDR3 loop reads CASSAQGSSYEQYF. Here the CDR3 DNA reads TGTGCCAGCAGCGCCCAAGGGAGTAGCTACGAGCAGTACTTC.

V usage is TRBV28 and J usage is TRBJ2-5; 9 positions match TRBD1. CDR3 length: 14 amino acids. Trimming cost V 4 bases and J 5 bases; bases outside gene matches: 5. From germline, CDR1 is MDHEN and CDR2 SYDVKM. CDR3 in amino acids: CASSSGTGSETQYF. The DNA of the CDR3 is TGTGCCAGCAGTTCTGGGACAGGGTCGGAGACCCAGTACTTC. Variable domain in full (rest from reference TRBV28 and TRBJ2-5): DVKVTQSSRYLVKRTGEKVFLECVQDMDHENMFWYRQDPGLGLRLIYFSYDVKMKEKGDIPEGYSVSREKKERFSLILESASTNQTSMYLCASSSGTGSETQYFGPGTRLLVL.

This chain uses TRBV10-3 with TRBJ2-7, with 7 nucleotides matching TRBD1. Germline V gene lookup returns CDR1 ENHRY and CDR2 SYGVKD. The CDR3 contains 12 residues. V dropped 6 bases and J dropped 4; count of bases not matched to a gene: 3. The CDR3 coding sequence is TGTGCCATCAGCGGCAGGGGGTACGAGCAGTACTTC. As protein: CAISGRGYEQYF.

This clone was observed a single time. Here the CDR3 reads CAWSDGQPTEKLFF. The CDR3 DNA follows: TGTGCCTGGAGCGATGGACAGCCGACGGAAAAACTGTTTTTT. V is TRBV30 and J is TRBJ1-4; D might be TRBD1 (6 bases). Trimming took off 3 bases at V and 8 bases at J, with 16 bases between the two ends. Germline values: CDR1 GTSNPN, CDR2 SVGIG (reference sequence). This CDR3 has 14 residues.

The table lists this clone with a count of one. The V call is TRBV28, the J call TRBJ1-5; 10 bases agree with TRBD1. The V gene's germline CDR1 is MDHEN and CDR2 SYDVKM. V lost 6 bases, J lost 0 bases, and 2 bases stayed unmatched. This CDR3 is 15 amino acids long. The CDR3 is CASRGQGHSNQPQHF. For the CDR3, the DNA is TGTGCCAGCAGGGGACAGGGGCATAGCAATCAGCCCCAGCATTTT. The whole variable domain, remainder taken from reference TRBV28 and TRBJ1-5, is DVKVTQSSRYLVKRTGEKVFLECVQDMDHENMFWYRQDPGLGLRLIYFSYDVKMKEKGDIPEGYSVSREKKERFSLILESASTNQTSMYLCASRGQGHSNQPQHFGDGTRLSIL.

V usage is TRBV19 and J usage is TRBJ2-1; D might be TRBD1 or TRBD2, each matching 5 bases. The germline V gene has CDR1 LNHDA and CDR2 SQIVND (reference sequence). Trimming left V 3 bases short and J 6 bases short, with 9 bases between. The CDR3 loop spans 13 amino acids. CDR3 in amino acids: CASSMGRSNEQFF. The CDR3 DNA reads TGTGCCAGTAGTATGGGACGGAGCAATGAGCAGTTCTTC.

This chain uses TRBV19 with TRBJ2-5, with D perhaps TRBD1 (6 bases). Per germline, CDR1 LNHDA and CDR2 SQIVND (reference sequence). This CDR3 spans 17 amino acids. The germline V and J ends were trimmed by 5 bases and 4 bases, with 23 bases remaining between them. The CDR3 nucleotides are TGTGCCAGTAGTTTGGCAAAGGGTGTTGGACAGTCAGAGACCCAGTACTTC. It translates to CASSLAKGVGQSETQYF. The variable domain in full, completed from reference TRBV19 and TRBJ2-5, reads DGGITQSPKYLFRKEGQNVTLSCEQNLNHDAMYWYRQDPGQGLRLIYYSQIVNDFQKGDIAEGYSVSREKKESFPLTVTSAQKNPTAFYLCASSLAKGVGQSETQYFGPGTRLLVL.

As to this clone: Other DNA sequences in the same sample also yield this CDR3. The chain carries TRBV7-2 and TRBJ2-2; possible D gene TRBD2, 6 bases. The CDR3 contains 14 residues. Trimming left V 3 bases short and J 2 bases short, with 7 bases between. CDR1 and CDR2 (germline): SGHTA, FQGNSA. For the CDR3, the DNA is TGTGCCAGCAGCTTTAGCGGTAACACCGGGGAGCTGTTTTTT. It encodes CASSFSGNTGELFF. Full variable domain (rest looked up from reference TRBV7-2 and TRBJ2-2): GAGVSQSPSNKVTEKGKDVELRCDPISGHTALYWYRQSLGQGLEFLIYFQGNSAPDKSGLPSDRFSAERTGGSVSTLTIQRTQQEDSAVYLCASSFSGNTGELFFGEGSRLTVL.

This chain uses TRBV7-9 with TRBJ2-5, with D uncertain. The length of the CDR3 is 15 residues. Germline CDR1 and CDR2: SEHNR and FQNEAQ (reference sequence). The V end was cut by 2 bases, the J end by 5 bases, with 15 bases between. In nucleotides, the CDR3 is TGTGCCAGCAGCTTACCCCTCGACGGCCTGGAGACCCAGTACTTC. It yields the protein CASSLPLDGLETQYF.

The V gene is TRBV28, the J gene TRBJ1-1, with D possibly being TRBD1 (5 bases). Germline CDR1 MDHEN, CDR2 SYDVKM. V lost 6 bases, J lost 0 bases, and 11 bases lay in between. The CDR3 runs 14 residues. The CDR3 nucleotides are TGTGCCAGCAGAAGACAGCGGATGAACACTGAAGCTTTCTTT. It translates to CASRRQRMNTEAFF. Using reference TRBV28 and TRBJ1-1 for the parts outside the CDR3, the full variable domain is DVKVTQSSRYLVKRTGEKVFLECVQDMDHENMFWYRQDPGLGLRLIYFSYDVKMKEKGDIPEGYSVSREKKERFSLILESASTNQTSMYLCASRRQRMNTEAFFGQGTRLTVV.

This clone was detected once. V is TRBV7-9 and J is TRBJ1-6; 8 bases line up with TRBD1. CDR1 is SEHNR and CDR2 is FQNEAQ in the germline V gene (reference sequence). With 5 bases clipped from V and 9 bases from J, the junction kept 9 bases outside the gene matches. The CDR3 runs 15 residues. This CDR3 is CASSLGTGGSSPLHF. CDR3 bases: TGTGCCAGCAGCCTGGGCACAGGGGGAAGTTCACCCCTCCACTTT.

V gene TRBV28 combines with J gene TRBJ1-1; 8 bases fit TRBD1. The germline CDR1 and CDR2 sequences are MDHEN and SYDVKM. The CDR3 loop spans 13 amino acids. V gave up 5 bases and J gave up 7 bases; unmatched junction bases: 6. DNA of the CDR3: TGTGCCAGCAGTCCGAGGACAGGGCTTGAAGCTTTCTTT. Protein product: CASSPRTGLEAFF.

The chain joins TRBV7-9 to TRBJ2-3, with D possibly TRBD2 on 5 matching bases. Germline values: CDR1 SEHNR, CDR2 FQNEAQ (reference sequence). Between the trimmed V and J ends, which lost 2 bases and 3 bases, there was a span of 12 bases. The CDR3 consists of 15 residues. DNA of the CDR3: TGTGCCAGCAGCTTATGGGCGGGTTCTACAGATACGCAGTATTTT. It specifies CASSLWAGSTDTQYF. Based on the CDR3 plus reference TRBV7-9 and TRBJ2-3, the full variable domain is DTGVSQNPRHKITKRGQNVTFRCDPISEHNRLYWYRQTLGQGPEFLTYFQNEAQLEKSRLLSDRFSAERPKGSFSTLEIQRTEQGDSAMYLCASSLWAGSTDTQYFGPGTRLTVL.

The chain combines TRBV4-1 with TRBJ2-3; D tentatively reads TRBD1 or TRBD2 (5 bases each). The CDR3 runs to 16 residues. V was cut by 3 bases and J by 4 bases, with 17 bases left in between. The V gene's germline CDR1 is MGHRA and CDR2 YSYEKL. The CDR3 DNA reads as TGCGCCAGCAGCCAGGGCCTCCGGACGGGACCAGATACGCAGTATTTT. Encoded protein: CASSQGLRTGPDTQYF.

The chain combines TRBV5-1 with TRBJ1-2, with unresolved D. Trimming pared 1 base from V and 2 bases from J, leaving 9 bases between. CDR3 size: 14 residues. Per germline, CDR1 SGHRS and CDR2 YFSETQ. The CDR3 DNA sequence: TGCGCCAGCAGCTTGACGGCCGGAAACTATGGCTACACCTTC. Its protein product is CASSLTAGNYGYTF.

The rearrangement uses TRBV5-1 and TRBJ2-1; D is ambiguous. V was pared by 4 bases and J by 8 bases, with 13 bases between. The V gene's germline CDR1 is SGHRS and CDR2 YFSETQ. CDR3 length equals 13 residues. This CDR3 is CASSAAEAYEQFF. CDR3 DNA sequence: TGCGCCAGCAGCGCCGCGGAAGCCTATGAGCAGTTCTTC.

The chain employs TRBV29-1 and TRBJ1-2; possible D gene TRBD1, 6 bases. This CDR3 region has 14 residues. CDR1 is SQVTM and CDR2 is ANQGSEA in the germline V gene. With 3 bases removed from V and 6 bases from J, the gap between germline ends came to 17 bases. CDR3 sequence (DNA): TGCAGCGTTGATCGGCGTCAGGGGATGGATGGCTACACCTTC. The encoded protein is CSVDRRQGMDGYTF. The whole variable domain, remainder taken from reference TRBV29-1 and TRBJ1-2, is SAVISQKPSRDICQRGTSLTIQCQVDSQVTMMFWYRQQPGQSLTLIATANQGSEATYESGFVIDKFPISRPNLTFSTLTVSNMSPEDSSIYLCSVDRRQGMDGYTFGSGTRLTVV.

This chain joins TRBV18 and TRBJ2-7, with D perhaps given as TRBD1 or TRBD2 (5 bases each). V was trimmed by 4 bases and J by 3 bases, leaving 19 bases between them. Germline CDR1 KGHSH, CDR2 LQKENI. The CDR3 covers 16 residues. The CDR3 here is CASSHGTTAPIYEQYF. In nucleotides, the CDR3 is TGTGCCAGCTCACACGGGACCACCGCACCTATCTACGAGCAGTACTTC.